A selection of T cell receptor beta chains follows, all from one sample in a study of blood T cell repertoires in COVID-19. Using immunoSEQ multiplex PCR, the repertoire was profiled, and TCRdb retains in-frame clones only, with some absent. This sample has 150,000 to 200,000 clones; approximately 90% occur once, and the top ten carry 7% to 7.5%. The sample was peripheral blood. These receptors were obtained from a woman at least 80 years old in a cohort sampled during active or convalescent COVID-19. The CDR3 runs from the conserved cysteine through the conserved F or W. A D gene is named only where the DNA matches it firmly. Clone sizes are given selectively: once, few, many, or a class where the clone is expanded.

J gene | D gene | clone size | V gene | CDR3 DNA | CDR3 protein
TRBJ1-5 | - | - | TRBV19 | TGTGCCAGTAGTATAGCCGGGGTCCAAAATCAGCCCCAGCATTTT | CASSIAGVQNQPQHF
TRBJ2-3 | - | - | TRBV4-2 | TGTGCCAGCAGCCAATCCCGCGGACTCACAGATACGCAGTATTTT | CASSQSRGLTDTQYF
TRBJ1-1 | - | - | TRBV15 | TGTGCCACCTTTCAAATCGGGGAGGCGACTGAAGCTTTCTTT | CATFQIGEATEAFF
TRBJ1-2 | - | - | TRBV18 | TGTGCCAGCTCGCGGAGGACGGAGGTTGACTATGGCTACACCTTC | CASSRRTEVDYGYTF
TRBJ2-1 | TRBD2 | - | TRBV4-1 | TGCGCCAGCAGCTCCGCCGGGACTAGCGGGAGGGCCTCCTACAATGAGCAGTTCTTC | CASSSAGTSGRASYNEQFF
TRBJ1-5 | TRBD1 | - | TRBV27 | TGTGCCAGCAGATCGACCGACAGGGGGGATCTTGGAAATCAGCCCCAGCATTTT | CASRSTDRGDLGNQPQHF
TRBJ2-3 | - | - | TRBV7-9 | TGTGCCAGCAGCTCCAGGGGCGTCAGAGATACGCAGTATTTT | CASSSRGVRDTQYF
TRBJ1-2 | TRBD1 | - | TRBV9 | TGTGCCAGCAGCGTAGATTCCTGGACAGGGATTGGAGGAGGCTACACCTTC | CASSVDSWTGIGGGYTF
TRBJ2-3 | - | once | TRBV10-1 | TGCGCCAGCAGTGAGTCGACTCCAGATACGCAGTATTTT | CASSESTPDTQYF
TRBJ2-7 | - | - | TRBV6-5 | TGTGCCAGCAGTTTGGCTAGCGCCCGCGAGCAGTACTTC | CASSLASAREQYF
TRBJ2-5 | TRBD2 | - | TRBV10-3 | TGTGCCATCAGGCCAACGGGGGGTTCGGAGACCCAGTACTTC | CAIRPTGGSETQYF
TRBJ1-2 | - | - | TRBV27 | TGTGCCAGCAGTCCGGACAGATTCTATGGCTACACCTTC | CASSPDRFYGYTF
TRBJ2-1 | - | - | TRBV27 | TGTGCCAGCCACGGACAGCTAAATGAGCAGTTCTTC | CASHGQLNEQFF
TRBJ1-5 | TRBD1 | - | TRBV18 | TGTGCCAGCTCCCTTGGACAGGGGAGCAATCAGCCCCAGCATTTT | CASSLGQGSNQPQHF
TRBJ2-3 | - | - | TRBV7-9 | TGTGCCAGCAGGAGTGGCACAGATACGCAGTATTTT | CASRSGTDTQYF
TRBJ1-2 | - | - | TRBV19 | TGTGCCAGTAGTATTGGTCAGGCGCCCAACTATGGCTACACCTTC | CASSIGQAPNYGYTF
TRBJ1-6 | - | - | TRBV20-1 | TGCAGTGCTAGTACAGGACAGTTCGGTTCACCCCTCCACTTT | CSASTGQFGSPLHF
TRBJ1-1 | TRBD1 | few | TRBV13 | TGTGCCAGCCGAATCGGAGAGGGGACAGGGGCTCGTGCTTTCTTT | CASRIGEGTGARAFF
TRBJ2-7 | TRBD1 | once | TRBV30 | TGTGCCGGACGTCGGGACAGGGTCCCCTACGAGCAGTACTTC | CAGRRDRVPYEQYF
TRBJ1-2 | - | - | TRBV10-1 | TGCGCCAGTACCGACGCGGCTAACTATGGCGGCTACACCTTC | CASTDAANYGGYTF
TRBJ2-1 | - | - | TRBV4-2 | TGTGCCAGCAGCCTCGCGGAATGGGGCAGGGGCAATGAGCAGTTCTTC | CASSLAEWGRGNEQFF
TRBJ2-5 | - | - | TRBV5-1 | TGCGCCAGCAGCCTGACAGGTGAAGGGGAGACCCAGTACTTC | CASSLTGEGETQYF